These 14 T cell receptor beta chains were all obtained from the same sample, sequenced in a study of shared clonotypes between healthy human individuals. Only in-frame clones appear in the TCRdb table, and some are missing; sequencing was by immunoSEQ multiplex PCR. The sample holds some 2.1 million clones, 85% to 95% seen once. The naive CD8 subset, CD45RO-negative cells positively selected for CCR7, excluded terminally differentiated effector memory CD45RA+ cells. Input material: naive CD8+ T cells sorted from blood. The receptors derive from a man younger than 35 in good health.

CDR3 in DNA: TGTGCCAGCTCTGGGGGCGGGCAGCCCCAGCATTTT. Its translation is CASSGGGQPQHF. The chain joins TRBV11-2 to TRBJ1-5; possible D gene TRBD1, 6 bases. This CDR3 is 12 amino acids long. Germline assignment: CDR1 SGHAT and CDR2 FQNNGV. V lost 8 bases and J 7 bases, leaving 12 bases between the germline ends.

The chain is built from TRBV19 and TRBJ2-3; D is ambiguous. The CDR3 is 16 amino acids. From germline, CDR1 is LNHDA and CDR2 SQIVND (reference sequence). Trimming removed 2 bases at V and 0 bases at J, with 12 bases between. CDR3 sequence: CASSIFAATSTDTQYF. The CDR3 nucleotides are TGTGCCAGTAGTATATTTGCGGCTACTAGCACAGATACGCAGTATTTT.

The genes are TRBV2 and TRBJ2-7, with D possibly being TRBD2 (6 bases). V gave up 2 bases and J gave up 0 bases, with 17 bases separating them. From germline, CDR1 is SNHLY and CDR2 FYNNEI. This CDR3 has 17 residues. CDR3 bases: TGTGCCAGCAGTGAAAGTCGGGGGACTGCGAGCTCCTACGAGCAGTACTTC. Translated, it gives CASSESRGTASSYEQYF.

With respect to this clone: A read error may account for a junction end that differs from germline. The chain joins TRBV14 to TRBJ2-7; D perhaps matches TRBD1 (6 bases). In germline, CDR1 is SGHDN, CDR2 FVKESK. This CDR3 contains 16 residues. In DNA, the CDR3 is TGTGCCAGCACCCAACAGCGACAGGATTTATCCTACGAGCAGTACTTC. Translating gives CASTQQRQDLSYEQYF.

The chain couples TRBV10-2 to TRBJ1-2; D is unclear. Trimming cost V 6 bases and J 3 bases, with 20 bases left between them. The CDR3 totals 16 residues. Germline V gene lookup returns CDR1 WSHSY and CDR2 SAAADI. CDR3 sequence reads: CASRRIDEGPHYGYTF. Here the CDR3 DNA reads TGCGCCAGCAGGCGGATTGATGAGGGCCCGCACTATGGCTACACCTTC.

The chain links TRBV27 to TRBJ2-7, with 9 bases that match TRBD2. The trim removed 6 bases at V and 4 bases at J, leaving 4 bases unmatched. In germline, CDR1 is MNHEY, CDR2 SMNVEV (reference sequence). The CDR3 has 13 residues. Written as DNA, the CDR3 is TGTGCCAGCAGGGTAGCGGGAGCTTACGAGCAGTACTTC. It yields the protein CASRVAGAYEQYF.

V gene TRBV6-6 combines with J gene TRBJ2-5; 9 bases are a match to TRBD1. This CDR3 has 13 amino acids. J was trimmed by 2 bases and V by 9 bases; bases with no gene match: 4. CDR1 is MNHNY, CDR2 SVGAGI, per germline (reference sequence). CDR3 DNA sequence: TGTGCCAGTCACGGACAGGGGCAAGAGACCCAGTACTTC. It encodes CASHGQGQETQYF.

The chain carries TRBV6-5 and TRBJ2-1; no definite D call. V was clipped by 2 bases and J by 7 bases, with 9 bases between them. The CDR3 is 13 amino acids. The V gene's germline CDR1 is MNHEY and CDR2 SVGAGI. CDR3 sequence reads: CASSYHILNEQFF. The CDR3 coding sequence is TGTGCCAGCAGTTACCATATACTAAATGAGCAGTTCTTC.

CDR3 nucleotide sequence: TGTGCCAGCAGCTTAGCGGACGGTAATTCACCCCTCCACTTT. Its translation: CASSLADGNSPLHF. This chain connects TRBV7-9 to TRBJ1-6; no firm D call. The CDR3 extends over 14 amino acids. The germline V gene has CDR1 SEHNR and CDR2 FQNEAQ (reference sequence). V gave up 0 bases and J gave up 6 bases, with 6 bases separating them.

This clone has a single count. CDR3 nucleotides: TGTGCCAGCAGCTTATGGAAGGGGTACTACAATGAGCAGTTCTTC. This translates into CASSLWKGYYNEQFF. The chain carries TRBV7-2 and TRBJ2-1; the D gene is possibly TRBD1 (5 bases). From germline, CDR1 is SGHTA and CDR2 FQGNSA. CDR3 size: 15 residues. V gave up 2 bases and J gave up 3 bases, with 11 bases separating them.

This clone was counted between two and nine times. The V call is TRBV27, the J call TRBJ1-2; 9 nucleotides align to TRBD1. V shed 4 bases and J 6 bases; nucleotides not matched to a gene: 6. CDR3 size: 14 residues. CDR1 MNHEY and CDR2 SMNVEV come from the germline V gene (reference sequence). The CDR3 nucleotides are TGTGCCAGCAGTTCTTACGGGACAGGGAATGGCTACACCTTC. Translated, it gives CASSSYGTGNGYTF.

V and J are TRBV7-9 and TRBJ2-3; D is uncertain. Germline-derived CDR1 and CDR2 are SEHNR and FQNEAQ (reference sequence). V shed 6 bases and J shed 5 bases, with 15 bases lying between them. The CDR3 extends over 14 amino acids. This CDR3 is CASSSSMVGDTQYF. The CDR3 DNA sequence: TGTGCCAGCAGTTCGAGTATGGTAGGAGATACGCAGTATTTT.

V gene TRBV5-4 combines with J gene TRBJ1-1, with D unresolved. This CDR3 has 15 residues. Germline CDR1 reads SGHNT; CDR2 reads YYREEE (reference sequence). V dropped 1 base and J dropped 0 bases, with 10 bases sitting between them. CDR3 coding DNA: TGTGCCAGCAGCTTGAGCCCCAGCTTGAACACTGAAGCTTTCTTT. It yields the protein CASSLSPSLNTEAFF.

The V and J genes are TRBV30 and TRBJ2-5; 8 nucleotides agree with TRBD2. J gave up 5 bases and V 4 bases, and 12 bases lay outside the gene matches. CDR3 length: 15 amino acids. Germline V lookup: CDR1 GTSNPN, CDR2 SVGIG (reference sequence). For the CDR3, the DNA is TGTGCCTGGACCCACTCCGGGGGGGCCGGGGAGACCCAGTACTTC. Translated: CAWTHSGGAGETQYF.